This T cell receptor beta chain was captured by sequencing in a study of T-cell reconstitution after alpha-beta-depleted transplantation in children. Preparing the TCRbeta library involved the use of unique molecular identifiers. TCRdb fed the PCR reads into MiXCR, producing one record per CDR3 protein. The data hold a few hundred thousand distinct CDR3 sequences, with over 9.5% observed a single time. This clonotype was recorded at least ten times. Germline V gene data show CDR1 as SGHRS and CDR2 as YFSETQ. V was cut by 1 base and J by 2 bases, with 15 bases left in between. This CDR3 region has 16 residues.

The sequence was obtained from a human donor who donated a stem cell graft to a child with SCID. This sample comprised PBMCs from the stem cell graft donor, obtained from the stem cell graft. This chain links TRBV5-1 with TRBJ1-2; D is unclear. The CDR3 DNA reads TGCGCCAGCAGCTTGTGGCCACGGGATGCAAACTATGGCTACACCTTC. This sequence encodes CASSLWPRDANYGYTF. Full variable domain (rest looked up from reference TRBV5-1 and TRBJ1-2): KAGVTQTPRYLIKTRGQQVTLSCSPISGHRSVSWYQQTPGQGLQFLFEYFSETQRNKGNFPGRFSGRQFSNSRSEMNVSTLELGDSALYLCASSLWPRDANYGYTFGSGTRLTVV.